This passage covers 14 T cell receptor beta chains from one sample sequenced in a study of T cells in localized non-small cell lung cancer. Assay: immunoSEQ multiplex PCR; the TCRdb copy retains only in-frame clones and omits some. The sample lists more than 25,000 clones, over 80% occurring once. Specimen: PBMCs, collected before any cancer treatment. The receptors derive from a man aged 40 to 75 with stage II lung adenocarcinoma.

The rearrangement links TRBV11-2 to TRBJ2-7; D remains ambiguous. The CDR3 covers 14 residues. V was clipped by 5 bases and J by 0 bases, with 11 bases between them. Germline V gene data show CDR1 as SGHAT and CDR2 as FQNNGV. The CDR3 nucleotides are TGTGCCAGCAGCATACTCAGGAGCTCCTACGAGCAGTACTTC. The encoded protein is CASSILRSSYEQYF.

This chain joins TRBV27 and TRBJ2-2; D might be TRBD1 (8 bases). Germline V gene data show CDR1 as MNHEY and CDR2 as SMNVEV (reference sequence). The V end lost 3 bases, the J end lost 5 bases, and 13 bases lay between the germline ends. The CDR3 has 15 amino acids. CDR3 bases: TGTGCCAGCAGTTTCGACAGGGGAGGGACCGGGGAGCTGTTTTTT. Translating it yields CASSFDRGGTGELFF.

V and J are TRBV15 and TRBJ1-3, with D possibly TRBD1 on 5 matching bases. Trimming took 0 bases from V and 2 from J, leaving 11 bases between them. Germline lookup yields CDR1 LNHNV and CDR2 YYDKDF (reference sequence). This CDR3 spans 16 amino acids. CDR3 in amino acids: CATSRDRQGAGNTIYF. The CDR3 nucleotides read TGTGCCACCAGCAGAGATCGCCAGGGCGCTGGAAACACCATATATTTT. Using reference TRBV15 and TRBJ1-3 for the parts outside the CDR3, the full variable domain is DAMVIQNPRYQVTQFGKPVTLSCSQTLNHNVMYWYQQKSSQAPKLLFHYYDKDFNNEADTPDNFQSRRPNTSFCFLDIRSPGLGDTAMYLCATSRDRQGAGNTIYFGEGSWLTVV.

This chain connects TRBV19 to TRBJ2-5, with D uncertain. Looked up from germline, CDR1 is LNHDA and CDR2 is SQIVND (reference sequence). This CDR3 comprises 13 residues. The V gene lost 3 bases and the J gene lost 1 base, with 6 bases spanning the gap. The CDR3 nucleotides read TGTGCCAGTAGTATTGACGTCCAAGAGACCCAGTACTTC. It specifies CASSIDVQETQYF.

The chain combines TRBV7-3 with TRBJ2-1; D gene uncertain. Per the germline V gene, CDR1 is SGHTA and CDR2 is FQGTGA. The CDR3 totals 13 residues. Trimming removed 1 base at V and 9 bases at J, with 10 bases between. The CDR3: CASSLRRASEQFF. The CDR3 DNA follows: TGTGCCAGCAGCTTAAGGAGAGCCAGTGAGCAGTTCTTC.

The V and J genes are TRBV28 and TRBJ1-6; 7 nucleotides agree with TRBD1. J lost 12 bases, V lost 1 base, and 9 bases had no gene match. The CDR3 is made up of 15 amino acids. CDR1 is MDHEN and CDR2 is SYDVKM in the germline V gene. The CDR3 DNA reads TGTGCCAGCAGTTTATCGGGACAGAAATCGAAACCCCTCCACTTT. Protein product: CASSLSGQKSKPLHF.

This chain uses TRBV27 with TRBJ1-4; 8 bases align to TRBD1. Trimming removed 4 bases from V and 3 bases from J; junction bases left unmatched: 4. The germline gives CDR1 MNHEY, CDR2 SMNVEV (reference sequence). The CDR3 runs 15 residues. The CDR3 protein is CASSSRDRPNEKLFF. In nucleotides, the CDR3 is TGTGCCAGCAGTTCCCGGGACAGGCCTAATGAAAAACTGTTTTTT.

There are a few counts of this clone. This chain joins TRBV9 and TRBJ1-3; D perhaps matches TRBD1 (6 bases). V lost 0 bases and J lost 6, with 7 bases in between. This CDR3 region has 13 residues. The germline V gene has CDR1 SGDLS and CDR2 YYNGEE. CDR3 nucleotide sequence: TGTGCCAGCAGCGTAGAGGGGGAAAACACCATATATTTT. Translated, it gives CASSVEGENTIYF.

The chain links TRBV9 to TRBJ2-2; D is unresolved. V was pared by 0 bases and J by 3 bases, with 3 bases between. This CDR3 spans 13 amino acids. Germline V CDR1 and CDR2: SGDLS, YYNGEE. The CDR3 spells CASSVGDTGELFF. CDR3 nucleotides: TGTGCCAGCAGCGTAGGGGACACCGGGGAGCTGTTTTTT. The full variable domain, its missing parts supplied by reference TRBV9 and TRBJ2-2, is DSGVTQTPKHLITATGQRVTLRCSPRSGDLSVYWYQQSLDQGLQFLIQYYNGEERAKGNILERFSAQQFPDLHSELNLSSLELGDSALYFCASSVGDTGELFFGEGSRLTVL.

V is TRBV15 and J is TRBJ1-2; no clear D gene. There are 12 residues in the CDR3. Trimming removed 0 bases at V and 5 bases at J, with 4 bases between. Germline CDR1 LNHNV, CDR2 YYDKDF (reference sequence). The CDR3 reads CATSREGYGYTF. CDR3 nucleotide sequence: TGTGCCACCAGCAGAGAGGGGTATGGCTACACCTTC.

The V gene is TRBV2, the J gene TRBJ2-5; D might be TRBD2 (5 bases). Germline lookup yields CDR1 SNHLY and CDR2 FYNNEI. The CDR3 sequence is 14 residues long. The V and J ends lost 3 bases and 4 bases respectively, with 12 bases between them. CDR3 loop: CASSEGEFGETQYF. The CDR3 DNA is TGTGCCAGCAGTGAGGGAGAGTTCGGAGAGACCCAGTACTTC.

This clone was counted once. CDR3 region: CAWNVGTLLGDEQFF. The CDR3 DNA is TGTGCCTGGAATGTTGGGACTCTCCTCGGCGATGAGCAGTTCTTC. The chain links TRBV30 to TRBJ2-1, with D possibly matching TRBD2 (6 bases). There are 15 residues in the CDR3. The V gene's germline CDR1 is GTSNPN and CDR2 SVGIG (reference sequence). V lost 4 bases, J lost 8 bases, and 21 bases lay in between.

This clone was picked up a small number of times. Here the CDR3 DNA reads TGCGCCAGCAGCTCCCTAACAGGGGAGACTGAAGCTTTCTTT. Translation gives CASSSLTGETEAFF. The chain uses TRBV5-1 and TRBJ1-1; 7 bases match TRBD1. This CDR3 comprises 14 residues. V lost 3 bases, J lost 5 bases, and 7 bases stayed unmatched. Germline loops: CDR1 SGHRS, CDR2 YFSETQ. Complete variable domain (other parts from reference TRBV5-1 and TRBJ1-1): KAGVTQTPRYLIKTRGQQVTLSCSPISGHRSVSWYQQTPGQGLQFLFEYFSETQRNKGNFPGRFSGRQFSNSRSEMNVSTLELGDSALYLCASSSLTGETEAFFGQGTRLTVV.

This chain joins TRBV5-3 and TRBJ2-5; 13 bases agree with TRBD2. TRBV5-3 is recorded as an ORF, its role being uncertain. CDR3 length: 16 amino acids. V lost 5 bases, J lost 5 bases, and 9 bases stayed unmatched. The CDR3, as DNA: TGTGCCAGAAGTTACGGACTAGCGGGAGACTTGGAGACCCAGTACTTC. Protein sequence: CARSYGLAGDLETQYF.